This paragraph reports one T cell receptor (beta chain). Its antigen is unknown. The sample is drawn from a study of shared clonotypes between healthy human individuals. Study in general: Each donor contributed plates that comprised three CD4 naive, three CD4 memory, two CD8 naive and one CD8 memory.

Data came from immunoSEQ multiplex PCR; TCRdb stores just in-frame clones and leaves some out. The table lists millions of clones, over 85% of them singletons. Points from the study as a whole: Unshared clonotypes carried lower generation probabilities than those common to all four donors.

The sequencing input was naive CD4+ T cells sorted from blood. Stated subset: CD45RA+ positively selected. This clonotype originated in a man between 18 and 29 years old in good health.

CDR3 protein: CASSLVMSDNEQFF. The CDR3 nucleotides are TGTGCCAGCAGCTTAGTTATGTCCGACAATGAGCAGTTCTTC. V is TRBV7-2 and J is TRBJ2-1; D not resolved. The CDR3 totals 14 residues. The germline V gene has CDR1 SGHTA and CDR2 FQGNSA. Trimming took 1 base from V and 5 from J, leaving 9 bases between them.